This T cell receptor (beta chain) appears in the sequencing data of a study of breast tumors, draining lymph nodes, adjacent tissues. This clonotype was counted many times. The CDR3 is 14 residues long. The V gene's germline CDR1 is MNHNY and CDR2 SVGAGI (reference sequence). Deletions cut 6 bases from V and 5 bases from J, with 15 bases between. Samples came from axillary lymph nodes draining the breast cancer. TCRdb fed the multiplex PCR reads into MiXCR, producing one record per CDR3 protein. The sample holds about 180,000 distinct CDR3 sequences, roughly 35% seen once. The TCR was taken from a female donor with breast cancer. Some clones in this sample may be carry-over from other donors' samples. Sequencing was done on a sample of axillary lymph node tissue. The V and J genes are TRBV6-6 and TRBJ2-3; D perhaps matches TRBD2 (5 bases). The CDR3 bases are TGTGCCAGCAGCCCCAACGGACTCGTAGATACGCAGTATTTT. Residues: CASSPNGLVDTQYF.